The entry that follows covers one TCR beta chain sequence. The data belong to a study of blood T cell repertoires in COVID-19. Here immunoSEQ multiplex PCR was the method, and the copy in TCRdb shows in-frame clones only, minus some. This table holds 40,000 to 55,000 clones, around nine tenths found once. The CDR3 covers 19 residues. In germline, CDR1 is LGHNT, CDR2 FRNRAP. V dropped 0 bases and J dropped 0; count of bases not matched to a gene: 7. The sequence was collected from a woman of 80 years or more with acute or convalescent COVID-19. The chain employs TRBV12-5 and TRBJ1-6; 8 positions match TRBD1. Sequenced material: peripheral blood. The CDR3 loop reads CASGLVPDRGGSYNSPLHF. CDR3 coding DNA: TGTGCTAGTGGTTTGGTACCCGACAGGGGAGGCTCCTATAATTCACCCCTCCACTTT.